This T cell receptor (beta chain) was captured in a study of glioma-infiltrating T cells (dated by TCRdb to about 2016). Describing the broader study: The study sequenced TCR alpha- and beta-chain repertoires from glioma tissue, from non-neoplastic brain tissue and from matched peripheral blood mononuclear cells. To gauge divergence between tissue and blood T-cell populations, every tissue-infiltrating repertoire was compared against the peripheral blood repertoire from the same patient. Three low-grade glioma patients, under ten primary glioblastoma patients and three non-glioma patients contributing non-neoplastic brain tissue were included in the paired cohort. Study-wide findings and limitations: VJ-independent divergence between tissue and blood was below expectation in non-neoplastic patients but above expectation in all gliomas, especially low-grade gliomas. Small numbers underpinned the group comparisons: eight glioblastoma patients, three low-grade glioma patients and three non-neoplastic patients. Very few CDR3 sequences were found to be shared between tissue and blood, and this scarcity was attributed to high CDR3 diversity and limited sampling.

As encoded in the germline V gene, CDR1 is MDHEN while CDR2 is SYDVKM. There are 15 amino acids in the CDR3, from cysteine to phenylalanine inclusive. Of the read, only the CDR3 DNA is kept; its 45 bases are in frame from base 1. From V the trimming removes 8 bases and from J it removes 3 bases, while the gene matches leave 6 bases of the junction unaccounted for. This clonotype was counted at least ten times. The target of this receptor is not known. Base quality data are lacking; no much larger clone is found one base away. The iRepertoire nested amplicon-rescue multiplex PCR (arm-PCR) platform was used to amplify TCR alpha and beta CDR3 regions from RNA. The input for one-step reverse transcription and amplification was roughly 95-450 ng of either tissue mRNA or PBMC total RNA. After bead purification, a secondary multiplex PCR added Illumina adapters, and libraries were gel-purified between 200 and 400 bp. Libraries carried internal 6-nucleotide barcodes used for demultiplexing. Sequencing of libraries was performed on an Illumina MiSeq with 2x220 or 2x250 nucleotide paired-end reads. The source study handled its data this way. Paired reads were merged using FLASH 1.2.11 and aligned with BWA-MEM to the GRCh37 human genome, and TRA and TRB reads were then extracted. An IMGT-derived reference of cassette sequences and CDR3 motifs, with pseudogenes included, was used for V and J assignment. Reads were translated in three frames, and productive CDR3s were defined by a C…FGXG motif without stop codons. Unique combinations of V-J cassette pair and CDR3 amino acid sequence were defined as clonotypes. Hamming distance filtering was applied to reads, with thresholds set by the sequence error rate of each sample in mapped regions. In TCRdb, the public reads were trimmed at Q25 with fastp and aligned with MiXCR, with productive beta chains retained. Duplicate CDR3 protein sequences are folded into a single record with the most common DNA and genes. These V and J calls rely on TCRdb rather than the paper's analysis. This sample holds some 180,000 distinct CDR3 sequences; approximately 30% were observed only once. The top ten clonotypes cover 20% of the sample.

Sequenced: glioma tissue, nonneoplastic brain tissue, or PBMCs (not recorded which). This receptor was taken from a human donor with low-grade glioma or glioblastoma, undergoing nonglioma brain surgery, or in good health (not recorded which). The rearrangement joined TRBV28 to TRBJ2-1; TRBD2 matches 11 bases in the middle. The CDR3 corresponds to CASGPGTSGYNEQFF. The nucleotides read TGTGCCAGCGGACCCGGGACTAGCGGCTACAATGAGCAGTTCTTC.